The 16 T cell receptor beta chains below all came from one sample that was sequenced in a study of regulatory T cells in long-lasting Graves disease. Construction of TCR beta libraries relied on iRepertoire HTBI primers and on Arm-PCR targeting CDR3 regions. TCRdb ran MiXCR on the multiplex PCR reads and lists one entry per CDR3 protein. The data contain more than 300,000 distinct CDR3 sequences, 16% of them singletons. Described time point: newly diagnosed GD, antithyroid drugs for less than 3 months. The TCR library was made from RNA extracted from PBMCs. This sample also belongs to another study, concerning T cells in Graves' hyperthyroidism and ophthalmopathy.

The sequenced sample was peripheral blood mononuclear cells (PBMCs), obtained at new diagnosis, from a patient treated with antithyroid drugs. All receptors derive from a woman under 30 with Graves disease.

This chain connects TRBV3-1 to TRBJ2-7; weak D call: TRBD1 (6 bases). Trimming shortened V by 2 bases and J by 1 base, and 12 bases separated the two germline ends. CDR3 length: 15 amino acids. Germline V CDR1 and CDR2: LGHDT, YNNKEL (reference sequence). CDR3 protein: CASSQNRVGSYEQYF. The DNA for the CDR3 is TGTGCCAGCAGCCAAAACAGGGTCGGATCCTACGAGCAGTACTTC.

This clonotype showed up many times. The DNA for the CDR3 is TGTGCCAGCAGCTTAGGTGGGTCTAACTATGGCTACACCTTC. Translated, it gives CASSLGGSNYGYTF. The chain combines TRBV11-2 with TRBJ1-2; D unresolved. The V end lost 1 base, the J end lost 0 bases, and 6 bases lay between the germline ends. The CDR3 has 14 residues. CDR1 SGHAT and CDR2 FQNNGV come from the germline V gene.

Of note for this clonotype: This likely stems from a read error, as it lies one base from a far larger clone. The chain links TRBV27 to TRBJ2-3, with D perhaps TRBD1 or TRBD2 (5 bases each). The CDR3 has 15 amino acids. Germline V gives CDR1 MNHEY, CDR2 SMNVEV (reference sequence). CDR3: CAGSLTPGTADTQYF. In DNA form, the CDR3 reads TGTGCCGGCAGCTTGACCCCCGGGACCGCAGATACGCAGTATTTT.

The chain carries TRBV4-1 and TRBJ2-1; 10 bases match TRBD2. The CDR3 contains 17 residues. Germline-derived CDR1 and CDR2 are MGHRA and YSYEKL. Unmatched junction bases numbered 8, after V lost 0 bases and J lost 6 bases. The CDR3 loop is CASSQDGTGLASNEQFF. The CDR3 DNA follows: TGCGCCAGCAGCCAAGATGGGACGGGACTAGCGTCCAATGAGCAGTTCTTC.

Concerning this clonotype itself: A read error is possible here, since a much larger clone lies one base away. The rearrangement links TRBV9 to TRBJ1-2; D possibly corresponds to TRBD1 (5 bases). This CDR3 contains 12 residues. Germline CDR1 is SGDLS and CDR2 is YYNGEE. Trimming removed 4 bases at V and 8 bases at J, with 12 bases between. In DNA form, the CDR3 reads TGTGCCAGCAGCCCCCCCAGGGTCGGCTACACCTTC. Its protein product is CASSPPRVGYTF.

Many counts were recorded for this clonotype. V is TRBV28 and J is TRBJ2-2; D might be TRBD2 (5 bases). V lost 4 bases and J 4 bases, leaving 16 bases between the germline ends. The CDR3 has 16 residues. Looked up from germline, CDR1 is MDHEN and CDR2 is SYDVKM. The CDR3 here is CASSYARVRGTGELFF. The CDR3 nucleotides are TGTGCCAGCAGTTATGCTCGGGTCCGGGGCACCGGGGAGCTGTTTTTT. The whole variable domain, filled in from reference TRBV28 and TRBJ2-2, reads DVKVTQSSRYLVKRTGEKVFLECVQDMDHENMFWYRQDPGLGLRLIYFSYDVKMKEKGDIPEGYSVSREKKERFSLILESASTNQTSMYLCASSYARVRGTGELFFGEGSRLTVL.

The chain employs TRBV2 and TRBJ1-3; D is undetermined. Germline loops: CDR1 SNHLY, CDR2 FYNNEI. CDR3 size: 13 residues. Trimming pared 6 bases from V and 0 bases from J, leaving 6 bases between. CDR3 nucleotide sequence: TGTGCCAGCAGGCGAGCCTCTGGAAACACCATATATTTT. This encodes CASRRASGNTIYF. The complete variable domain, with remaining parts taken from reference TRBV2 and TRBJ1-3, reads EPEVTQTPSHQVTQMGQEVILRCVPISNHLYFYWYRQILGQKVEFLVSFYNNEISEKSEIFDDQFSVERPDGSNFTLKIRSTKLEDSAMYFCASRRASGNTIYFGEGSWLTVV.

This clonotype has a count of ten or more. As DNA, the CDR3 is TGCGCCAGCAGCTTGGATCTAGCGGGAGGGTACGAGCAGTACTTC. This gives the protein CASSLDLAGGYEQYF. The rearrangement uses TRBV5-1 and TRBJ2-7, with 12 bases aligning to TRBD2. Germline-derived CDR1 and CDR2 are SGHRS and YFSETQ. The CDR3 consists of 15 residues. V lost 0 bases and J lost 4; bases outside the gene matches: 2.

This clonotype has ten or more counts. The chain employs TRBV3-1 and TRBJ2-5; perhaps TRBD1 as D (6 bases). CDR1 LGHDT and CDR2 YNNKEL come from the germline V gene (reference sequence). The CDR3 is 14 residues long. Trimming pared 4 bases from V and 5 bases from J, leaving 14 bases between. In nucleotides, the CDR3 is TGTGCCAGCAGCCGAACAGGGCCCTGGGAGACCCAGTACTTC. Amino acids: CASSRTGPWETQYF.

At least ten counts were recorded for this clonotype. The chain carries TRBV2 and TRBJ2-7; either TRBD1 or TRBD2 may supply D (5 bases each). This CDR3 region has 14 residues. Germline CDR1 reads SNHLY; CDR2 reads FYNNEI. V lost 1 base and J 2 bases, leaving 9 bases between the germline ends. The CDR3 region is CASSEGRDPYEQYF. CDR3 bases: TGTGCCAGCAGTGAAGGACGGGACCCCTACGAGCAGTACTTC.

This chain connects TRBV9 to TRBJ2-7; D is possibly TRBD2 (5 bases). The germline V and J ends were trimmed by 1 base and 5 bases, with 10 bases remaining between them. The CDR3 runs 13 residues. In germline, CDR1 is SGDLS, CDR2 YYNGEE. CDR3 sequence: CASSVRDFNEQYF. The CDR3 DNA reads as TGTGCCAGCAGCGTACGGGATTTTAACGAGCAGTACTTC.

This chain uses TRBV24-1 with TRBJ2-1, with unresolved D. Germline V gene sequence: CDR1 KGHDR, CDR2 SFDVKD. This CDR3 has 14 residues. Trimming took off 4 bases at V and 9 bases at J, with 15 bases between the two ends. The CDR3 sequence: CATSEKRSSSEQFF. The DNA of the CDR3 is TGTGCCACCAGTGAGAAACGGAGTTCAAGTGAGCAGTTCTTC.

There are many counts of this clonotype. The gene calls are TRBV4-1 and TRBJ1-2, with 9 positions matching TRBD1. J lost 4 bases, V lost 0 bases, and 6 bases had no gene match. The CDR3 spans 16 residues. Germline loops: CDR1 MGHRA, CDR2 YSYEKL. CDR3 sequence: CASSQDSPGQGYGYTF. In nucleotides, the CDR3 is TGCGCCAGCAGCCAAGATTCTCCGGGACAGGGCTATGGCTACACCTTC.

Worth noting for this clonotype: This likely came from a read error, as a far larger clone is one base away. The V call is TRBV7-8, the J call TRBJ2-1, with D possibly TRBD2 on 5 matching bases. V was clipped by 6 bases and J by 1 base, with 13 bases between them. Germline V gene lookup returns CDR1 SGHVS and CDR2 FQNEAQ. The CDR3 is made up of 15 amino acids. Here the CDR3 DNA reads TGTGCCAGCAGGTATAGCGTGGGTTCCTACAATGAGCAGTTCTTC. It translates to CASRYSVGSYNEQFF.

CDR3 sequence reads: CASTPGLAGDLGELFF. In DNA form, the CDR3 reads TGTGCCAGCACCCCGGGACTAGCGGGAGACCTCGGGGAGCTGTTTTTT. This chain joins TRBV6-2 or TRBV6-3 and TRBJ2-2; 14 bases align to TRBD2. This CDR3 region has 16 residues. Looked up from germline, CDR1 is MNHEY and CDR2 is SVGEGT. The ends lost 7 bases at V and 7 bases at J; junction bases unmatched: 8.

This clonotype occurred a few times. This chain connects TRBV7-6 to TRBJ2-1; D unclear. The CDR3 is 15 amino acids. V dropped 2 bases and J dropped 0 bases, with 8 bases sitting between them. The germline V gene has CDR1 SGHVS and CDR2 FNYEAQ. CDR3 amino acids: CASSLQRISYNEQFF. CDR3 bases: TGTGCCAGCAGCTTACAACGTATCTCCTACAATGAGCAGTTCTTC.